This T cell receptor beta chain was identified in a study of T cell responses to AZD1222 COVID-19 vaccine. The junction had 5 bases not matched to a gene; V was cut back by 1 base and J by 1 base. There are 16 residues in the CDR3. Germline CDR1 SGHTA, CDR2 FQGTGA. TCRdb keeps only in-frame clones here, not all; method: immunoSEQ multiplex PCR. The sample contains 90,000 to 150,000 clones, roughly nine tenths of which appear only once. General study points: Among vaccine-associated CD4 TCRs, coverage spanned spike, with dominance at 160-218 and 743-854.

About this clone itself: Its matching antigen is unknown.

The chain combines TRBV7-3 with TRBJ2-5; 8 bases fit TRBD2. This TCR was sampled from an adult in good health. Material: peripheral blood, obtained on day 0 of AZD1222 vaccination. CDR3: CASSLMAGGPQETQYF. The DNA for the CDR3 is TGTGCCAGCAGCTTAATGGCGGGGGGCCCCCAAGAGACCCAGTACTTC.